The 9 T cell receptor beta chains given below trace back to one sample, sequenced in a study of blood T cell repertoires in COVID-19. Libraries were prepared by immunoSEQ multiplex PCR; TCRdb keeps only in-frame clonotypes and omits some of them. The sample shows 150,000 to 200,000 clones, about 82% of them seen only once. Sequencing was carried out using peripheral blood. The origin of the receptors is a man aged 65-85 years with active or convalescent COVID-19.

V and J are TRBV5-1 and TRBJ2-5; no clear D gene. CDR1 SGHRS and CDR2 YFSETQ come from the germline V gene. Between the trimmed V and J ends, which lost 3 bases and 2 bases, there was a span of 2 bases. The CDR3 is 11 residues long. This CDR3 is CASSSQETQYF. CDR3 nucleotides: TGCGCCAGCAGCTCACAAGAGACCCAGTACTTC. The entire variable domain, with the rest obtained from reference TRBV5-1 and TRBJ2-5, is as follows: KAGVTQTPRYLIKTRGQQVTLSCSPISGHRSVSWYQQTPGQGLQFLFEYFSETQRNKGNFPGRFSGRQFSNSRSEMNVSTLELGDSALYLCASSSQETQYFGPGTRLLVL.

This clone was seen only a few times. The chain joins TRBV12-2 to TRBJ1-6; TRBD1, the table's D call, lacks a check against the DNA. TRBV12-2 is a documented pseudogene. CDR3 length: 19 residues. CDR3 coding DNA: TGTGCAAGTCGCAGTGATACAGGGGAACAAGGTATCTCAGGTTCACCCCTCCACTTT. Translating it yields CASRSDTGEQGISGSPLHF.

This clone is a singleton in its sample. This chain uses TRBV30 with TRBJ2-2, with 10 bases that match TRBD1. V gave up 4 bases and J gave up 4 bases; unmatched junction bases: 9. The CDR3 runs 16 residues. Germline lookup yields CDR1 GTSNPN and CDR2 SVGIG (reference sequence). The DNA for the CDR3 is TGTGCCTGGACCATAGGGGGGACAGGGGTCACCGGGGAGCTGTTTTTT. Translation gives CAWTIGGTGVTGELFF.

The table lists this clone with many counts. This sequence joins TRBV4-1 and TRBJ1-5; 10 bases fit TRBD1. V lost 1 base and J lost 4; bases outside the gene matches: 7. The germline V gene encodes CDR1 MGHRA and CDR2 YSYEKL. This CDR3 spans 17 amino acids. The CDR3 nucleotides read TGCGCCAGCAGCCAAGGGATCGGACAGGGGGGTAATCAGCCCCAGCATTTT. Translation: CASSQGIGQGGNQPQHF.

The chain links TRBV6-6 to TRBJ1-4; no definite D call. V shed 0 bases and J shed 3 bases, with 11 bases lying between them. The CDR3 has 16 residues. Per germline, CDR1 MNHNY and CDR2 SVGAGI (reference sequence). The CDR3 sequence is CASSYSSGQSNEKLFF. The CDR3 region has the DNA TGTGCCAGCAGTTACTCGAGCGGGCAGTCTAATGAAAAACTGTTTTTT.

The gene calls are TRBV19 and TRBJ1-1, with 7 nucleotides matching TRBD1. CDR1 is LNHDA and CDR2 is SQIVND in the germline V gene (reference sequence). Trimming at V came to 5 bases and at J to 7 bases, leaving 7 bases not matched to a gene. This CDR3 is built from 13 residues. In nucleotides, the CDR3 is TGTGCCAGTAGTCCCAACCGACAGGGTGAAGCTTTCTTT. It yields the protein CASSPNRQGEAFF.

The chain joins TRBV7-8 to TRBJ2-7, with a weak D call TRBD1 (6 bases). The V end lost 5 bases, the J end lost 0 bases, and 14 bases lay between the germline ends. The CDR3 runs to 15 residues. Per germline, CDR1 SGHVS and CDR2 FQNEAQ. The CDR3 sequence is CASSRGQLISYEQYF. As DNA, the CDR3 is TGTGCCAGCAGCCGAGGACAGCTGATCTCCTACGAGCAGTACTTC. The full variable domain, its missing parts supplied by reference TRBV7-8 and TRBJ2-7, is GAGVSQSPRYKVAKRGQDVALRCDPISGHVSLFWYQQALGQGPEFLTYFQNEAQLDKSGLPSDRFFAERPEGSVSTLKIQRTQQEDSAVYLCASSRGQLISYEQYFGPGTRLTVT.

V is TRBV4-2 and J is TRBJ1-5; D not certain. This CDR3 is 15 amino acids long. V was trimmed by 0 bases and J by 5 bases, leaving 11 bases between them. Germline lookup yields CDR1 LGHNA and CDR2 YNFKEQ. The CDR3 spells CASSQERANHQPQHF. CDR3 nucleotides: TGTGCCAGCAGCCAAGAGCGGGCCAACCATCAGCCCCAGCATTTT.

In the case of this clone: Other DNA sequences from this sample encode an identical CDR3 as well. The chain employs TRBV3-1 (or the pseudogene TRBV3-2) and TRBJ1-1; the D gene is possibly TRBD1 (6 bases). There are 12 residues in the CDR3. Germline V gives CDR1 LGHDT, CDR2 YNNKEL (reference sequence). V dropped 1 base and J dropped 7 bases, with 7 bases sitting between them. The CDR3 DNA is TGTGCCAGCAGCCAAGTGGACAGTGAAGCTTTCTTT. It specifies CASSQVDSEAFF.